The TCR beta chain under discussion was sequenced for a study of blood T cells in healthy people across ages. Study-wide results and limits: Diversity was higher, and naive CD4+ cells more numerous, in long-lived donors than in aged donors. CMV status of donors was not determined, possibly confounding expanded clonotype changes.

Of note for this clonotype: The antigen remains undetermined.

V was shortened by 2 bases and J by 0 bases, with 18 bases between the two germline ends. Germline CDR1 is MNHEY and CDR2 is SMNVEV (reference sequence). The CDR3 loop spans 18 amino acids. Using a J-beta primer mix together with a sample-barcoded 5' primer, a second PCR was run for roughly 7 to 11 cycles. Using its own MiXCR run on the 5' RACE reads, TCRdb lists one record per CDR3 protein. The sample lists roughly 2 million distinct CDR3 sequences, less than 50% occurring once. This receptor was taken from a middle-aged woman in good health. This sequence joins TRBV27 and TRBJ2-3; D possibly corresponds to TRBD2 (6 bases). The sequencing sample was made of blood. The CDR3 bases are TGTGCCAGCAGTTTAGGGTCTCCGGGGGACTCTAGCACAGATACGCAGTATTTT. This gives the protein CASSLGSPGDSSTDTQYF.